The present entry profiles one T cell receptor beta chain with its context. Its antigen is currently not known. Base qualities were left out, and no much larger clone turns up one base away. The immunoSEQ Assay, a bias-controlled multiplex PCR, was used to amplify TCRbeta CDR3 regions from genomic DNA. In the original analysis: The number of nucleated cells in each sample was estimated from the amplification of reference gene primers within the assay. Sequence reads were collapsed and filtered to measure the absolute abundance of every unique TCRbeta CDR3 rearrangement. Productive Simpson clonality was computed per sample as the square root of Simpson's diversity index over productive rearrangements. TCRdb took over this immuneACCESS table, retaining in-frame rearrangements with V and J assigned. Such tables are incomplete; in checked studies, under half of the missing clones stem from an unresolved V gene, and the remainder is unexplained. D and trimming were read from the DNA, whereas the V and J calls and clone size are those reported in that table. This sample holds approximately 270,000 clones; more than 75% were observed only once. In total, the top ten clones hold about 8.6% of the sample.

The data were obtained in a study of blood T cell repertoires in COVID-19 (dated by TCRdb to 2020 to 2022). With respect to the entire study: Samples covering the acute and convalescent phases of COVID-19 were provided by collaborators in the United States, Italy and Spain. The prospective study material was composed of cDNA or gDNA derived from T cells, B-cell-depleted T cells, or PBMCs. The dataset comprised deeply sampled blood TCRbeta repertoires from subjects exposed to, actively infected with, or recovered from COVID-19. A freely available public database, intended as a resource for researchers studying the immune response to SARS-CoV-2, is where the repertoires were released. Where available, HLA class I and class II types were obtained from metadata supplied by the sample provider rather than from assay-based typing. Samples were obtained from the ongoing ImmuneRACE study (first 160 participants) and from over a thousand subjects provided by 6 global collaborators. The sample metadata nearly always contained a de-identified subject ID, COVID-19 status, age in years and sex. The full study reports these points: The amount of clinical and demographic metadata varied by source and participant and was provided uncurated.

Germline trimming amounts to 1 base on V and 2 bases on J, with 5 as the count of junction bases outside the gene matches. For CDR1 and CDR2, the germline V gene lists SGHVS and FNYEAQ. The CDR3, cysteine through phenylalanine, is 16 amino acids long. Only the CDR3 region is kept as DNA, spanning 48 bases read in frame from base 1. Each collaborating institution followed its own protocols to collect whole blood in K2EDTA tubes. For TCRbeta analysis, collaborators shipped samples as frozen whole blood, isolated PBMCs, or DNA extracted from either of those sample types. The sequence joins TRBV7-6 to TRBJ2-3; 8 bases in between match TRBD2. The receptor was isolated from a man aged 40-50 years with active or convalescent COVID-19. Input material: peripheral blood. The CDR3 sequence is CASSLVGGAATDTQYF. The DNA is TGTGCCAGCAGCTTAGTCGGGGGGGCGGCCACAGATACGCAGTATTTT.